This T cell receptor beta chain was sequenced in a study of CD4+ T cells in melanoma. The table came from immunoSEQ multiplex PCR; TCRdb's copy has only in-frame clones and leaves some out. The sample gives about 140,000 clones, around nine tenths of which show up once; 1.5% is in the top ten. On this clone: Its specificity is not known.

This CDR3 is built from 14 residues. Trimming stripped 5 bases from V and 6 bases from J, with 17 bases between. CDR1 MNHEY and CDR2 SMNVEV come from the germline V gene (reference sequence). Study conclusions and caveats: CD8+ T cell, macrophage and B cell function reportedly correlated with neoantigen-specific CD4+ T cells. Neoantigen-specific CD4+ T cells in melanoma reportedly had diverse differentiation states.

This clonotype was obtained from a human donor with melanoma. The genes are TRBV27 and TRBJ2-7, with unresolved D. In DNA, the CDR3 is TGTGCCAGCAGTCCCTCTCCACGGTTAGGCGAGCAGTACTTC. It specifies CASSPSPRLGEQYF.